These 9 T cell receptor beta chains came from one sample sequenced in a study of identical twins. TCRdb re-analysed the 5' RACE reads in MiXCR, keeping a single row per CDR3 protein. The data hold 200,000 to 250,000 distinct CDR3 sequences, with approximately 8.3% observed a single time. The same data also contributed to another study, on yellow fever vaccine responses in identical twins.

Sequenced sample: memory (CD45RO+) T cells sorted from blood. These receptors were taken from a woman between 18 and 29 years old in good health.

This clonotype was observed at least ten times. This chain links TRBV12-3 or TRBV12-4 with TRBJ2-2; 10 bases are shared with TRBD2. V shed 5 bases, J shed 3 bases, and the junction held 9 bases outside the gene matches. CDR3 length: 17 residues. The CDR3 sequence is CASSPVRLAGDTGELFF. The CDR3 coding sequence is TGTGCCAGCAGTCCCGTCCGGCTAGCGGGGGACACCGGGGAGCTGTTTTTT.

The V and J genes are TRBV7-9 and TRBJ1-6; the match to TRBD1 covers 8 bases. With 1 base clipped from V and 7 bases from J, the junction kept 3 bases outside the gene matches. Germline V gene lookup returns CDR1 SEHNR and CDR2 FQNEAQ (reference sequence). This CDR3 has 15 residues. The CDR3 is CASSLVTGENSPLHF. CDR3 in DNA: TGTGCCAGCAGCTTAGTGACAGGGGAGAATTCACCCCTCCACTTT.

This clonotype was observed at least ten times. J is TRBJ2-2 and V is TRBV5-1, with TRBD1 matching over 7 bases. The trim removed 4 bases at V and 3 bases at J, leaving 6 bases unmatched. There are 15 residues in the CDR3. Germline V gives CDR1 SGHRS, CDR2 YFSETQ. The CDR3: CASSLDRPDTGELFF. In nucleotides, the CDR3 is TGCGCCAGCAGCCTGGACAGGCCGGACACCGGGGAGCTGTTTTTT.

The chain is built from TRBV20-1 and TRBJ1-1, with D perhaps matching TRBD1 (6 bases). V was clipped by 0 bases and J by 1 base, with 21 bases between them. CDR1 is DFQATT, CDR2 SNEGSKA, per germline (reference sequence). The CDR3 is made up of 18 amino acids. The CDR3 DNA is TGCAGTGCTAGAGATCAAGACAGGCCTACCTTGGGGAACACTGAAGCTTTCTTT. The encoded protein is CSARDQDRPTLGNTEAFF.

This clonotype occurred many times. The chain combines TRBV6-2 or TRBV6-3 with TRBJ2-3; D gene ambiguous. V was shortened by 4 bases and J by 3 bases, with 8 bases between the two germline ends. Germline V gene data show CDR1 as MNHEY and CDR2 as SVGEGT. The CDR3 consists of 13 residues. The CDR3 sequence is CASSSKETDTQYF. For the CDR3, the DNA is TGTGCCAGCAGTTCGAAGGAAACAGATACGCAGTATTTT.

This clonotype was seen a handful of times. This chain joins TRBV30 and TRBJ1-4; D is undetermined. In germline, CDR1 is GTSNPN, CDR2 SVGIG (reference sequence). This CDR3 spans 11 amino acids. Trimming shortened V by 4 bases and J by 8 bases, and 8 bases separated the two germline ends. The DNA for the CDR3 is TGTGCCTGGAATCTAGGGGAAAAACTGTTTTTT. The encoded protein is CAWNLGEKLFF.

V gene TRBV9 combines with J gene TRBJ2-3, with TRBD1 as a possible D gene (6 bases). The CDR3 covers 14 residues. Looked up from germline, CDR1 is SGDLS and CDR2 is YYNGEE. The V and J ends lost 3 bases and 6 bases respectively, with 14 bases between them. CDR3 DNA sequence: TGTGCCAGCAGCGCACAGGGCCCCGGGGATACGCAGTATTTT. Its translation: CASSAQGPGDTQYF. The full variable domain, in which reference TRBV9 and TRBJ2-3 provide the parts outside the CDR3, is DSGVTQTPKHLITATGQRVTLRCSPRSGDLSVYWYQQSLDQGLQFLIQYYNGEERAKGNILERFSAQQFPDLHSELNLSSLELGDSALYFCASSAQGPGDTQYFGPGTRLTVL.

V is TRBV29-1 and J is TRBJ1-4; maybe TRBD1 (5 bases). This CDR3 region has 14 residues. V was trimmed by 4 bases and J by 4 bases, leaving 13 bases between them. In germline, CDR1 is SQVTM, CDR2 ANQGSEA. The CDR3 loop reads CSVGGFSGNEKLFF. The CDR3 coding sequence is TGCAGCGTTGGGGGGTTTTCGGGTAATGAAAAACTGTTTTTT.

The sample holds many counts of this clonotype. The J gene is TRBJ2-1, the V gene TRBV5-6; 10 nucleotides match TRBD2. The CDR3 runs 16 residues. Unmatched junction bases numbered 7, after V lost 4 bases and J lost 3 bases. CDR1 is SGHDT and CDR2 is YYEEEE in the germline V gene. The chain's CDR3 is CASSLSGGIFYNEQFF. DNA of the CDR3: TGTGCCAGCAGCCTTAGCGGGGGGATCTTCTACAATGAGCAGTTCTTC.